This is a list of T cell receptor beta chains from one sample in a study of monozygotic twins with cystic fibrosis. Measured with immunoSEQ multiplex PCR; TCRdb has only the in-frame clones, and not every one. The sample consists of about 25,000 clones, about nine tenths of them appearing once. Input material: blood. The receptors originated from a girl aged 2-10 years with cystic fibrosis. CDR3s include the opening cysteine and the closing phenylalanine or tryptophan. D genes are given only for firm matches. Clone size is not always given. Where it is, it says once, few, many or a class for expanded clones.

TRBJ1-3,once,.,TRBV9,CASSSVIRTGTDSGNTIYF
TRBJ1-1,once,.,TRBV4-2,CASSQTGQGGTEAFF
TRBJ1-4,.,.,TRBV27,CASSPLGAYEKLFF
TRBJ2-5,.,.,TRBV6-5,CANVDRQETQYF
TRBJ1-5,.,TRBD1,TRBV30,CAWSTGQGVYSNQPQHF
TRBJ1-5,once,TRBD1,TRBV27,CASSLSTGGNQPQHF
TRBJ1-4,once,.,TRBV18,CASQGQLSNEKLFF
TRBJ1-3,.,.,TRBV10-3,CAIRSGRGAGNTIYF
TRBJ1-2,.,.,TRBV6-5,CASSYSSIHYGYTF
TRBJ1-1,.,TRBD1,TRBV2,CASSEQGGGTEAFF
TRBJ1-2,.,.,TRBV2,CASKNGYTF
TRBJ2-1,.,.,TRBV23-1,CASSRGPTRFF
TRBJ2-3,.,TRBD2,TRBV18,CASSPRASGFSNTDTQYF
TRBJ2-2,.,.,TRBV6-5,CASSYGRYTGELFF
TRBJ1-1,.,.,TRBV4-1,CASSLRDTMNTEAFF
TRBJ2-1,.,TRBD1,TRBV5-1,CASSLGGSEQFF
TRBJ2-7,.,.,TRBV4-2,CASSRTLVGYEQYF
TRBJ2-3,.,TRBD2,TRBV4-1,CASSQSPGLAGQIGRDTQYF
TRBJ2-7,.,.,TRBV20-1,CSAYRYEQYF
TRBJ1-5,.,.,TRBV27,CASSLPNQPQHF
TRBJ2-2,.,.,TRBV7-2,CASSLPLLEGLTGELFF
TRBJ1-1,few,.,TRBV6-6,CASRLNPEAFF
TRBJ2-1,.,TRBD2,TRBV4-1,CASSQDLAGDLYNEQFF
TRBJ2-5,.,.,TRBV5-1,CASSSVRQGRGETQYF
TRBJ1-4,.,.,TRBV9,CASSAHPIGSGEKLFF
TRBJ2-1,.,TRBD2,TRBV6-5,CASNAVSGFYNEQFF
TRBJ2-2,once,TRBD1,TRBV6-1,CASHRGSNTGELFF
TRBJ1-5,.,.,TRBV5-5,CASSQAVAQYSNQPQHF
TRBJ1-4,once,.,TRBV29-1,CSDQGRGEKLFF
TRBJ2-7,once,.,TRBV4-1,CASSQVGDGSSYEQYF
TRBJ1-1,.,.,TRBV6-5,CASSQGTEAFF
TRBJ2-1,.,.,TRBV4-2,CASSQSAAYNEQFF
TRBJ1-1,.,.,TRBV10-3,CAIRETREAFF
TRBJ2-7,.,TRBD1,TRBV15,CATSPIGGTYSYEQYF
TRBJ2-3,.,.,TRBV29-1,CSVEGVGGARTDTQYF
TRBJ2-4,.,.,TRBV5-1,CASSSDGRSWYF
TRBJ2-3,.,TRBD1,TRBV29-1,CSVVGTGSSTDTQYF
TRBJ2-5,.,.,TRBV13,CASSLRLPQETQYF
TRBJ2-7,.,.,TRBV6-6,CASSYGNGEQYF
TRBJ2-1,.,.,TRBV27,CASSFWGSDEQFF
TRBJ1-1,.,TRBD1,TRBV18,CASSPLDRVSRRDTEAFF